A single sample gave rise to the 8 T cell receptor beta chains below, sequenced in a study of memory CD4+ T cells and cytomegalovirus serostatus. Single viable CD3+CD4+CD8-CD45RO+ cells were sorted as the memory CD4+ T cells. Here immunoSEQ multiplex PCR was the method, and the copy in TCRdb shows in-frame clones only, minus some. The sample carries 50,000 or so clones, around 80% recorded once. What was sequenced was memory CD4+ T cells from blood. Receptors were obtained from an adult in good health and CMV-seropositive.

CDR3 amino acids: CASSLARDNEKLFF. The DNA of the CDR3 is TGTGCCAGCAGCTTAGCGAGGGATAATGAAAAACTGTTTTTT. V is TRBV7-9 and J is TRBJ1-4; D remains unclear. There are 14 residues in the CDR3. V lost 0 bases to trimming and J lost 4 bases, with 6 bases between them. Germline CDR1 SEHNR, CDR2 FQNEAQ (reference sequence).

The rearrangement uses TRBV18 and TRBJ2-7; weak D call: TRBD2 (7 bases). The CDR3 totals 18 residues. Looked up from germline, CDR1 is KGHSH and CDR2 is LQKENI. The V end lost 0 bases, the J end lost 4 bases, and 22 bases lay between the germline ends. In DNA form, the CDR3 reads TGTGCCAGCTCACCACCTGTGGGGGCGGGAGAAGGAACTTACGAGCAGTACTTC. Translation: CASSPPVGAGEGTYEQYF.

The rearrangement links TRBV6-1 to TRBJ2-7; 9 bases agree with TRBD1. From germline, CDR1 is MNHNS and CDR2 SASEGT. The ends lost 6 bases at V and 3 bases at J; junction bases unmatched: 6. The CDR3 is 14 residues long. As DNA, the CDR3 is TGTGCCAGCAGGTTCCGGGACAGGGACTACGAGCAGTACTTC. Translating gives CASRFRDRDYEQYF.

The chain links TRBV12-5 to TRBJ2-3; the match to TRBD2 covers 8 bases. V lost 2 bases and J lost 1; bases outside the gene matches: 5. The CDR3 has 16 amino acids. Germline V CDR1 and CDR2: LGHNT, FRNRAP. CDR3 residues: CASGLPGLGRTDTQYF. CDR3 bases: TGTGCTAGTGGTTTGCCGGGACTAGGGCGCACAGATACGCAGTATTTT.

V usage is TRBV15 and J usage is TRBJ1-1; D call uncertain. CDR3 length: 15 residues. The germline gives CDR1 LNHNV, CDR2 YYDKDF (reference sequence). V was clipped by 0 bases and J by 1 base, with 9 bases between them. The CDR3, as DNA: TGTGCCACCAGCAGAGATCGGCGGCAGAACACTGAAGCTTTCTTT. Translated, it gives CATSRDRRQNTEAFF.

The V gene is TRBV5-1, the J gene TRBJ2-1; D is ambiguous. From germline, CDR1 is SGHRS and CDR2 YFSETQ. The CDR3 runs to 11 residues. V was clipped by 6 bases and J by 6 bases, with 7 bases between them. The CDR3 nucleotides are TGCGCCAGCACGGGTCTCAATGAGCAGTTCTTC. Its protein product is CASTGLNEQFF.

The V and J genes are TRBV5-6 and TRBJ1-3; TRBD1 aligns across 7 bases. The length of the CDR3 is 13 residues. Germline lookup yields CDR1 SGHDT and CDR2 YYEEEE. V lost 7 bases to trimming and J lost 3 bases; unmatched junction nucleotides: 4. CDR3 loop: CASARQGGNTIYF. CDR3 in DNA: TGTGCCAGCGCGCGACAGGGTGGAAACACCATATATTTT.

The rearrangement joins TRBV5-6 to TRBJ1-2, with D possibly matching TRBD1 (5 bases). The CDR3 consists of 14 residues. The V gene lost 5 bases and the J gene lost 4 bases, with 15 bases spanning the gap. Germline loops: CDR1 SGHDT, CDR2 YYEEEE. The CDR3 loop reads CASRMGGKAYGYTF. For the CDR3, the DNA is TGTGCCAGCAGAATGGGGGGGAAGGCCTATGGCTACACCTTC.